This T cell receptor (beta chain) was captured by sequencing in a study of T cell repertoires in cytomegalovirus infection. Each CDR3 protein gets one entry after TCRdb re-called the reads with MiXCR. Of hundreds of thousands of distinct CDR3 sequences in the sample, approximately 24% were seen once. Between the trimmed V and J ends, which lost 7 bases and 6 bases, there was a span of 18 bases. The CDR3 runs 14 residues. Germline CDR1 and CDR2: SEHNR and FQNEAQ (reference sequence). Sequenced material: CD8+ T cells from PBMCs. The clonotype comes from a human donor in good health (CMV status not recorded). Some clones in this sample may be carry-over from other donors' samples. The V call is TRBV7-9, the J call TRBJ1-2; D remains unclear. The CDR3 loop is CASTRKGKNNGYTF. The CDR3 DNA reads as TGTGCCAGCACCCGAAAAGGGAAAAATAATGGCTACACCTTC.